This is a list of T cell receptor beta chains from one sample in a study of T cells after yellow fever vaccination. TCRdb redid the calling of the 5' RACE reads with MiXCR, one entry per CDR3 protein. The sample holds hundreds of thousands of distinct CDR3 sequences; more than 9% are singletons and the top ten take under 15%. The specimen was PBMCs, collected on the day of the yellow fever booster vaccination. These receptors originate from a man aged 25-45 years who received the YFV17D yellow fever vaccine. Each CDR3 is given with its conserved first and last residue. The order of the fields is clone size, D gene, V gene, J gene, CDR3 DNA, CDR3 protein. A D gene is named only where the DNA matches it firmly. Only part of the rows carry a size: once, few, many, or a class if the clone is expanded.

>.|.|TRBV7-2|TRBJ2-1
TGTGCCAGCAGGGTGGGCGGAAGCTCCTACAATGAGCAGTTCTTC
CASRVGGSSYNEQFF
>few|TRBD2|TRBV20-1|TRBJ2-1
TGCAGTGCGGTAACTAGCGGGATCGGTGAGCAGTTCTTC
CSAVTSGIGEQFF
>.|.|TRBV19|TRBJ1-4
TGTGCCAGTAGTATTATCTGGGGGGAACTGTTTTTT
CASSIIWGELFF
>few|.|TRBV9|TRBJ2-2
TGTGCCAGCAGCGGGAATGCGGGCGGGCAAAACACCGGGGAGCTGTTTTTT
CASSGNAGGQNTGELFF
>.|TRBD2|TRBV20-1|TRBJ2-7
TGCTGTGCTAGAAGAGGAACTGCCGGGACTAGCGGGAGAATTAACGAGCAGTACTTC
CCARRGTAGTSGRINEQYF
>.|.|TRBV9|TRBJ2-2
TGTGCCAGCAGCGTAGCTTATGGGGTCACCGGGGAGCTGTTTTTT
CASSVAYGVTGELFF
>few|TRBD2|TRBV6-2/TRBV6-3|TRBJ2-1
TGTGCCAGCAGTTACCTGACCAGCCTCCGACTAGCCCGTATCAACAATGAGCAGTTCTTC
CASSYLTSLRLARINNEQFF
>.|TRBD1|TRBV5-1|TRBJ2-1
TGCGCCAGCAGCCTAGGACAGGGATGGGGCAATGAGCAGTTCTTC
CASSLGQGWGNEQFF
>.|.|TRBV4-3|TRBJ2-7
TGCGCCAGCAGCCAAGGTTGGGGTAGGGAGCAGTACTTC
CASSQGWGREQYF
>few|.|TRBV20-1|TRBJ2-7
TGCAGTGCTAAACTTAGGGAGTACGAGCAGTACTTC
CSAKLREYEQYF
>.|TRBD2|TRBV6-5|TRBJ2-7
TGTGCCAGCAGTTACATCGGGAGGTGGTACGAGCAGTACTTC
CASSYIGRWYEQYF
>.|TRBD2|TRBV28|TRBJ2-1
TGTGCCAGCAGTTTATACGGGACTAGTGCCTTAACTGAGCAGTTCTTC
CASSLYGTSALTEQFF
>.|.|TRBV20-1|TRBJ2-7
TGCAGTGCTAGAGAAGTGTCGTGGGAGCAGTACTTC
CSAREVSWEQYF
>few|.|TRBV20-1|TRBJ1-5
TGCAGTGCTTACCGTAGCAATCAGCCCCAGCATTTT
CSAYRSNQPQHF
>.|.|TRBV15|TRBJ1-1
TGTGCCACCAGCAGAGGACCAAATGAGGACACTGAAGCTTTCTTT
CATSRGPNEDTEAFF
>.|.|TRBV7-9|TRBJ2-1
TGTGCCAACCTAGCTGCTAGCGAATACCTCAATGAGCAGTTCTTC
CANLAASEYLNEQFF
>few|.|TRBV5-5|TRBJ2-7
TGTGCCAGCAGGGAGAGTTTTACCTACGAGCAGTACTTC
CASRESFTYEQYF
>many|TRBD2|TRBV7-8|TRBJ2-3
TGTGCCAGCAGGCCCACTAGCGGGAGGGATACGCAGTATTTT
CASRPTSGRDTQYF
>few|.|TRBV19|TRBJ2-3
TGTGCCAGTAGTCCCGGACCTGAAGATACGCAGTATTTT
CASSPGPEDTQYF
>.|TRBD1|TRBV5-4|TRBJ2-7
TGTGCCAGCAGCCACGGGGACAGGGAGTCTAGCGAGCAGTACTTC
CASSHGDRESSEQYF
>few|.|TRBV6-2/TRBV6-3|TRBJ2-3
TGTGCCAGCAGTTATCTCGCTTTGGACCAGGGCACAGATACGCAGTATTTT
CASSYLALDQGTDTQYF
>.|.|TRBV20-1|TRBJ2-1
TGCAGTGGGCCAAGTGAGCAGTTCTTC
CSGPSEQFF
>few|.|TRBV7-9|TRBJ2-5
TGTGCCAGCAGCCTCCAGGGCAGGGGCACGGTGGCCCAGTACTTC
CASSLQGRGTVAQYF
>few|.|TRBV6-5|TRBJ2-7
TGTGCCAGCAGATCCTCCCGAGGGGGGGCCTCCTACGAGCAGTACTTC
CASRSSRGGASYEQYF
>.|TRBD2|TRBV12-3/TRBV12-4|TRBJ2-3
TGTGCCAGCAGTTCAGCGGGAAACACAGATACGCAGTATTTT
CASSSAGNTDTQYF
>.|TRBD1|TRBV4-3|TRBJ2-7
TGCGCCAGCAGCCAACGGAACAGGGGGTACGAGCAGTACTTC
CASSQRNRGYEQYF
>few|.|TRBV12-3/TRBV12-4|TRBJ2-2
TGTGCCAGCAGTTCGGGACGGGATCGGGAGCTGTTTTTT
CASSSGRDRELFF
>.|.|TRBV20-1|TRBJ1-1
TGCAGTGCTAGAGGTGGGCGCTCTGAAGCTTTCTTT
CSARGGRSEAFF
>few|.|TRBV7-2|TRBJ2-3
TGTGCCAGCAGCTTAATGGAGGGGGGCGGATTGGGTACGCAGTATTTT
CASSLMEGGGLGTQYF
>few|TRBD2|TRBV29-1|TRBJ2-3
TGCAGCGTTTCTCGGACTAGCGGGCCGCCCGATACGCAGTATTTT
CSVSRTSGPPDTQYF
>few|.|TRBV6-2/TRBV6-3|TRBJ2-1
TGTGCCAGCAGTTACTCGATATATGAGCAGTTCTTC
CASSYSIYEQFF
>few|TRBD1|TRBV7-9|TRBJ1-4
TGTGCCAGCAGCTCCGACCCGACGACAGGGGAAAAACTGTTTTTT
CASSSDPTTGEKLFF
>many|TRBD2|TRBV6-5|TRBJ2-7
TGTGCCAGCAGACTACGGTTGATGGCGGGAGGGCCTGAGCAGTACTTC
CASRLRLMAGGPEQYF
>few|.|TRBV18|TRBJ2-1
TGTGCCAGCTCACCACCGACCGGATACAATGAGCAGTTCTTC
CASSPPTGYNEQFF
>.|.|TRBV4-3|TRBJ1-2
TGCGCCAGCAGCCATCGGCTTTCGGACGGGCAGCTCTATGGCTACACCTTC
CASSHRLSDGQLYGYTF
>.|TRBD1|TRBV5-1|TRBJ2-7
TGCGCCAGCAGCTTGGTTGGGAGTACAGGGGGTTACGAGCAGTACTTC
CASSLVGSTGGYEQYF
>.|TRBD1|TRBV7-2|TRBJ2-5
TGTGCCAGCAGCAAAGACAGGGGGAACCAGTACTTC
CASSKDRGNQYF
>few|.|TRBV12-5|TRBJ1-2
TGTGCTAGTGGTTTAGAGACAGGAGGTGGCTACACCTTC
CASGLETGGGYTF
>few|.|TRBV6-2/TRBV6-3|TRBJ2-5
TGTGCCAGCAGTTACCCCGGACAGCAAGAGACCCAGTACTTC
CASSYPGQQETQYF
>.|.|TRBV7-8|TRBJ1-1
TGTGCCAGCAGTTCAGACAGGCTGCGGGAAGCTTTCTTT
CASSSDRLREAFF
>.|.|TRBV6-5|TRBJ2-1
TGTGCCAGCAGGTACAGGGGAGGTGAGCAGTTCTTC
CASRYRGGEQFF
>.|TRBD2|TRBV4-2|TRBJ2-7
TGTGCCAGCAGCCAAGGGAGTAGCGGGAGTATCTACGAGCAGTACTTC
CASSQGSSGSIYEQYF
>.|.|TRBV10-3|TRBJ2-1
TGTGCCATCAGTGAGTCGCTAGCTTTTGAGCAGTTCTTC
CAISESLAFEQFF
>many|.|TRBV29-1|TRBJ2-3
TGCAGCGTTGAGAGTCGCGGGGTGAATACGCAGTATTTT
CSVESRGVNTQYF
>.|.|TRBV4-1|TRBJ2-1
TGCGCCAGCAGCCAAGTCCTTAGGGACAATGAGCAGTTCTTC
CASSQVLRDNEQFF
>few|TRBD2|TRBV5-1|TRBJ2-2
TGCGCCAGCGGCAGGTCGGGACTAGTTAACACCGGGGAGCTGTTTTTT
CASGRSGLVNTGELFF
>few|TRBD2|TRBV20-1|TRBJ2-2
TGCAGTGCTAGAGATCTGGGACTAGCGGGAAAAGACTCGGCCGGGGAGCTGTTTTTT
CSARDLGLAGKDSAGELFF
>few|.|TRBV12-3/TRBV12-4|TRBJ2-1
TGTGCCAGCAGCATCCCGGGGCGCTACAATGAGCAGTTCTTC
CASSIPGRYNEQFF
>.|TRBD1|TRBV6-2/TRBV6-3|TRBJ1-5
TGTGCCAGCAAAAGACGACAGGGTCTCAATCAGCCCCAGCATTTT
CASKRRQGLNQPQHF
>few|TRBD1|TRBV6-2/TRBV6-3|TRBJ1-2
TGTGCCAGCAAAGAAGTGAGGGGGCGCGTAGATGGCTACACCTTC
CASKEVRGRVDGYTF